The 25 T cell receptor beta chains given below trace back to one sample, sequenced in a study of blood T cells in healthy people across ages. Using a J-beta primer mix together with a sample-barcoded 5' primer, a second PCR was run for roughly 6 to 11 cycles. TCRdb recomputed calls from the 5' RACE reads with MiXCR, one row per CDR3 protein. The table has about 780,000 distinct CDR3 sequences, around 25% seen once; the top ten hold under 3%. These records were also assigned to another study, of T cells of mothers and their children.

Material for sequencing was blood. The receptors originated from a boy aged 5 to 17 in good health.

This clonotype showed up just a few times. The rearrangement links TRBV7-9 to TRBJ2-5, with 7 nucleotides matching TRBD2. Germline CDR1 SEHNR, CDR2 FQNEAQ (reference sequence). The CDR3 extends over 13 amino acids. Trimming at V came to 10 bases and at J to 2 bases, leaving 7 bases not matched to a gene. The CDR3: CATSQRGQETQYF. The CDR3 DNA follows: TGTGCCACCTCTCAGCGGGGACAAGAGACCCAGTACTTC.

In this sample, this clonotype turned up a few times. An end of the junction differs from the germline gene, which may be a read error. This chain uses TRBV2 with TRBJ2-1; D call uncertain. CDR1 and CDR2 (germline): SNHLY, FYNNEI. The length of the CDR3 is 11 residues. CDR3 DNA sequence: TGTGCCAGCCTCATTCAGGATTTTATCGCCTTC. This sequence encodes CASLIQDFIAF.

This clonotype was recorded a few times. This chain links TRBV28 with TRBJ2-5; TRBD2 agrees at 9 bases. Germline V gene data show CDR1 as MDHEN and CDR2 as SYDVKM. Trimming at V came to 5 bases and at J to 4 bases, leaving 20 bases not matched to a gene. The CDR3 spans 19 residues. DNA of the CDR3: TGTGCCAGCAGTGCCACATTCTCCTCCGGGACTAGCCTTTCAGAGACCCAGTACTTC. Protein sequence: CASSATFSSGTSLSETQYF.

This chain uses TRBV5-5 with TRBJ1-2; D is unclear. Germline V lookup: CDR1 SGHKS, CDR2 YYEKEE (reference sequence). The germline V and J ends were trimmed by 4 bases and 5 bases, with 12 bases remaining between them. This CDR3 has 13 amino acids. The CDR3 here is CASSIPGRYGYTF. CDR3 sequence (DNA): TGTGCCAGCAGCATCCCGGGAAGATATGGCTACACCTTC.

This clonotype was counted a few times. V is TRBV29-1 and J is TRBJ1-1; TRBD1 might be the D (5 bases). This CDR3 region has 11 residues. Trimming left V 5 bases short and J 6 bases short, with 10 bases between. Germline values: CDR1 SQVTM, CDR2 ANQGSEA. DNA of the CDR3: TGCAGCGTTTACTGGGGCTCTGAAGCTTTCTTT. It translates to CSVYWGSEAFF. The full variable domain, completed using reference TRBV29-1 and TRBJ1-1, is SAVISQKPSRDICQRGTSLTIQCQVDSQVTMMFWYRQQPGQSLTLIATANQGSEATYESGFVIDKFPISRPNLTFSTLTVSNMSPEDSSIYLCSVYWGSEAFFGQGTRLTVV.

This clonotype was seen a handful of times. The J gene is TRBJ2-3, the V gene TRBV11-2; TRBD1 matches at 7 bases. The CDR3 loop spans 16 amino acids. Germline-derived CDR1 and CDR2 are SGHAT and FQNNGV. The junction had 9 bases not matched to a gene; V was cut back by 6 bases and J by 0 bases. The CDR3: CASRERQGSSTDTQYF. In DNA form, the CDR3 reads TGTGCCAGCAGGGAGAGACAGGGATCTAGCACAGATACGCAGTATTTT.

The V call is TRBV20-1, the J call TRBJ2-5; 7 nucleotides align to TRBD1. V trimming: 3 bases; J trimming: 5 bases; junction bases outside the gene matches: 6. Germline CDR1 reads DFQATT; CDR2 reads SNEGSKA (reference sequence). CDR3 length equals 13 residues. In DNA, the CDR3 is TGCAGTGCTAGTAAGGGGGCTAGGGAGACCCAGTACTTC. Translation: CSASKGARETQYF.

CDR3 region: CASSLYAGWTGAAYEQYF. The CDR3 DNA sequence: TGTGCCAGCAGCTTATATGCCGGGTGGACAGGGGCCGCCTACGAGCAGTACTTC. The V gene is TRBV7-9, the J gene TRBJ2-7; 9 bases match TRBD1. The CDR3 loop spans 18 amino acids. Germline V lookup: CDR1 SEHNR, CDR2 FQNEAQ (reference sequence). Trimming took 2 bases from V and 2 from J; bases not matched to a gene: 13.

This clonotype was found many times. The chain employs TRBV13 and TRBJ2-5; TRBD2 matches 8 bases. J lost 2 bases, V lost 2 bases, and 7 bases had no gene match. CDR3 length: 16 residues. The germline gives CDR1 PRHDT, CDR2 FYEKMQ (reference sequence). CDR3 sequence reads: CASSLRILAGQETQYF. Here the CDR3 DNA reads TGTGCCAGCAGCTTAAGGATCTTAGCGGGGCAAGAGACCCAGTACTTC.

CDR3 protein: CSTKQGAGEKLFF. The CDR3 DNA follows: TGCAGTACTAAACAGGGGGCCGGTGAAAAACTGTTTTTT. V gene TRBV29-1 combines with J gene TRBJ1-4; 9 nucleotides match TRBD1. Germline CDR1 is SQVTM and CDR2 is ANQGSEA. CDR3 length: 13 amino acids.

In this sample, this clonotype turned up a few times. The chain carries TRBV10-1 and TRBJ2-3; TRBD2 agrees at 11 bases. Trimming cost V 4 bases and J 4 bases; bases outside gene matches: 7. The CDR3 is 16 amino acids. Germline V gene data show CDR1 as WNHNN and CDR2 as SYGVQD (reference sequence). The CDR3 region has the DNA TGCGCCAGCAGTGCCGGGACTAGCGGAATCGCAGATACGCAGTATTTT. This translates into CASSAGTSGIADTQYF.

The chain uses TRBV3-1 and TRBJ2-6, with D possibly being TRBD1 (5 bases). The CDR3 extends over 15 amino acids. Germline CDR1 is LGHDT and CDR2 is YNNKEL (reference sequence). Between the trimmed V and J ends, which lost 6 bases and 2 bases, there was a span of 11 bases. CDR3 nucleotides: TGTGCCAGCAGGTCTCAGGGAACTGGGGCCAACGTCCTGACTTTC. Its protein product is CASRSQGTGANVLTF.

This clonotype occurred a few times. The V and J genes are TRBV6-1 and TRBJ1-2, with a weak D call TRBD1 (5 bases). Trimming cost V 7 bases and J 8 bases, with 8 bases left between them. The CDR3 runs 10 residues. The germline gives CDR1 MNHNS, CDR2 SASEGT. CDR3 nucleotide sequence: TGTGCCAGCACGGGGGTCGGCTACACCTTC. As protein: CASTGVGYTF.

CDR3 DNA: TGTGCCAGCAGCCTGGACAGGGCTGAGACAGATACGCAGTATTTT. Amino acids: CASSLDRAETDTQYF. V usage is TRBV11-2 and J usage is TRBJ2-3, with 8 bases matching TRBD1. Trimming at V came to 5 bases and at J to 3 bases, leaving 7 bases not matched to a gene. This CDR3 contains 15 residues. Germline CDR1 reads SGHAT; CDR2 reads FQNNGV.

The V call is TRBV25-1, the J call TRBJ2-3; a weak D match, TRBD1 (5 bases). CDR1 is MGHDK, CDR2 SYGVNS, per germline. The length of the CDR3 is 12 residues. Trimming took 10 bases from V and 3 from J, leaving 11 bases between them. The CDR3 spells CATSWTTDTQYF. The CDR3 bases are TGTGCCACCTCGTGGACAACAGATACGCAGTATTTT.

The gene calls are TRBV27 and TRBJ2-6; 11 bases match TRBD2. Germline values: CDR1 MNHEY, CDR2 SMNVEV (reference sequence). Losses at the gene ends were 6 bases for V and 3 bases for J; bases not matched to a gene: 4. This CDR3 spans 16 amino acids. CDR3 loop: CASSSGLAVGANVLTF. DNA for the CDR3: TGTGCCAGCAGCTCGGGACTAGCGGTTGGGGCCAACGTCCTGACTTTC. The full variable domain, with the rest looked up from reference TRBV27 and TRBJ2-6, is EAQVTQNPRYLITVTGKKLTVTCSQNMNHEYMSWYRQDPGLGLRQIYYSMNVEVTDKGDVPEGYKVSRKEKRNFPLILESPSPNQTSLYFCASSSGLAVGANVLTFGAGSRLTVL.

This clonotype was recorded many times. The V and J genes are TRBV5-1 and TRBJ2-1; 8 bases agree with TRBD2. Looked up from germline, CDR1 is SGHRS and CDR2 is YFSETQ. V gave up 4 bases and J gave up 4 bases; unmatched junction bases: 7. The CDR3 is 15 amino acids. The CDR3 sequence: CASSPSSGGYNEQFF. For the CDR3, the DNA is TGCGCCAGCAGCCCCAGCAGCGGGGGTTACAATGAGCAGTTCTTC.

The chain couples TRBV4-1 to TRBJ2-5; no clear D gene. Per the germline V gene, CDR1 is MGHRA and CDR2 is YSYEKL. The length of the CDR3 is 13 residues. The ends were cut back, 4 bases at V and 3 bases at J, with 9 bases in the middle. In DNA form, the CDR3 reads TGCGCCAGCAGCCCCTTTCGAAAAGAGACCCAGTACTTC. This translates into CASSPFRKETQYF.

The sample holds a few counts of this clonotype. V usage is TRBV5-1 and J usage is TRBJ2-5, with 7 bases matching TRBD1. The CDR3 spans 13 residues. CDR1 and CDR2 (germline): SGHRS, YFSETQ. Germline trimming cut 4 bases from V and 4 bases from J; bases unmatched to any gene: 4. The DNA of the CDR3 is TGCGCCAGCAGCACTGCAGGGGGAGAGACCCAGTACTTC. Its translation is CASSTAGGETQYF.

This clonotype was seen a few times. The genes are TRBV29-1 and TRBJ2-1; TRBD1 or TRBD2 may be the D gene (5 bases each). The V end lost 7 bases, the J end lost 9 bases, and 19 bases lay between the germline ends. The CDR3 covers 13 residues. Germline CDR1 SQVTM, CDR2 ANQGSEA. CDR3 sequence reads: CSAGPRDLSEQFF. The CDR3 DNA follows: TGCAGCGCTGGACCCAGGGACCTGAGTGAGCAGTTCTTC.

This chain uses TRBV7-6 with TRBJ2-1, with 7 bases aligning to TRBD2. The CDR3 covers 15 residues. Unmatched junction bases numbered 15, after V lost 4 bases and J lost 12 bases. Germline loops: CDR1 SGHVS, CDR2 FNYEAQ. The CDR3 loop is CASSSPGTTYFGQFF. The CDR3 DNA follows: TGTGCCAGCAGCTCACCCGGGACTACATACTTCGGGCAGTTCTTC.

The sample holds a few counts of this clonotype. The chain employs TRBV5-5 and TRBJ2-3; D not certain. In germline, CDR1 is SGHKS, CDR2 YYEKEE (reference sequence). CDR3 length: 14 amino acids. Trimming removed 2 bases from V and 6 bases from J, with 13 bases in between. The CDR3 region has the DNA TGTGCCAGCAGCTTTGGCGTGCTCGGGGATACGCAGTATTTT. Translated, it gives CASSFGVLGDTQYF.

The chain has TRBV5-5 and TRBJ2-2; D is unclear. The germline V gene encodes CDR1 SGHKS and CDR2 YYEKEE (reference sequence). This CDR3 contains 18 residues. V lost 1 base, J lost 2 bases, and 18 bases lay in between. CDR3 DNA: TGTGCCAGCAGCTTGTATACCTCCTTACCATACAACACCGGGGAGCTGTTTTTT. As protein: CASSLYTSLPYNTGELFF.

J is TRBJ2-7 and V is TRBV6-5, with 7 nucleotides matching TRBD1. The CDR3 sequence is 13 residues long. V was clipped by 0 bases and J by 5 bases; unmatched bases: 1. Per the germline V gene, CDR1 is MNHEY and CDR2 is SVGAGI. The CDR3 DNA follows: TGTGCCAGCAGTTACTCCCAGGGGGACGAGCAGTACTTC. It codes for CASSYSQGDEQYF.

V and J are TRBV6-5 and TRBJ2-3; 7 nucleotides line up with TRBD1. This CDR3 is 15 amino acids long. Germline lookup yields CDR1 MNHEY and CDR2 SVGAGI. Losses at the gene ends were 10 bases for V and 5 bases for J; bases not matched to a gene: 15. The CDR3 bases are TGTGCCACCAACATCGACAGGGACCGTCAAGATACGCAGTATTTT. Translated: CATNIDRDRQDTQYF.